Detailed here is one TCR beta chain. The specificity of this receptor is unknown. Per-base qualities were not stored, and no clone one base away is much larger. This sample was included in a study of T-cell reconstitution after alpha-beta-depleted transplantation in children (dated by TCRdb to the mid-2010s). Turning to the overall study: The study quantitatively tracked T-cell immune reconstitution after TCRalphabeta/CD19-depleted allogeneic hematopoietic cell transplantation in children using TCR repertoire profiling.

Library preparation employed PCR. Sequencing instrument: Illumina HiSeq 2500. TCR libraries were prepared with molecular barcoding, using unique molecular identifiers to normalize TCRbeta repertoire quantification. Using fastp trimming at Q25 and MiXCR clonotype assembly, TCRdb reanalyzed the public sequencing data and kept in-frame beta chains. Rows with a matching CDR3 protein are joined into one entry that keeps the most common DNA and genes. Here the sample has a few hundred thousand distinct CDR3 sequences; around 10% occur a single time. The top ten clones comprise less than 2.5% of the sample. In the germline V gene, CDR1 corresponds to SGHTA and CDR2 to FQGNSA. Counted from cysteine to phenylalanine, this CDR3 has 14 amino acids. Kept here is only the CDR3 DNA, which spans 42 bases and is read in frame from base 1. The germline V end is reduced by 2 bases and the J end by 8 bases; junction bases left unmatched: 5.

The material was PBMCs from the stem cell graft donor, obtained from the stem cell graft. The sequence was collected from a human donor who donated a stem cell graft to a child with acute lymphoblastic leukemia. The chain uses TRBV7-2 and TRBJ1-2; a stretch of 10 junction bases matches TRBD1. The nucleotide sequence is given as TGTGCCAGCAGCTTACCGGGGACAGGGGAAGGCTACACCTTC. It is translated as CASSLPGTGEGYTF.